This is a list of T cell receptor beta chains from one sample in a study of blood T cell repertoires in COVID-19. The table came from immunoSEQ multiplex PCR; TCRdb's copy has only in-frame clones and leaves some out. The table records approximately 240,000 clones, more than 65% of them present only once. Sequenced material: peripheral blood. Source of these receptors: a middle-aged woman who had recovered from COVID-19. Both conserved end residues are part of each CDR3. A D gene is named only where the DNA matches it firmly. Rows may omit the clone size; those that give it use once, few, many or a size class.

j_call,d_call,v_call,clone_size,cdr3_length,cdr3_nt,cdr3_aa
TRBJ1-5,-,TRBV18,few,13,TGTGCCAGCTCACCCCGTTATAATCAGCCCCAGCATTTT,CASSPRYNQPQHF
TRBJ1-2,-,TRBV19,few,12,TGTGCCAGTAGACAGGGCGCCTATGGCTACACCTTC,CASRQGAYGYTF
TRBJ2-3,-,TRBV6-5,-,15,TGTGCCAGCACCCTCAGGGGCTACGGCACAGATACGCAGTATTTT,CASTLRGYGTDTQYF
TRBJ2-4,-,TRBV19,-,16,TGTGCCAGTAGTATAGATCCATCAGGGGCCAAAAACATTCAGTACTTC,CASSIDPSGAKNIQYF
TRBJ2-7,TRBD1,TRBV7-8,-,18,TGTGCCAGCAGCTTAGTACGTGCAGGGACAGGGTTTATCTACGAGCAGTACTTC,CASSLVRAGTGFIYEQYF
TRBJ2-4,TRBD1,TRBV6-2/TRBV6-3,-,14,TGTGCCAGCAGTTCATATGGACAGGGGCACATTCAGTACTTC,CASSSYGQGHIQYF
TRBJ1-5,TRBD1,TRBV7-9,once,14,TGTGCCAGCAGCGGACAGGGAAGTAATCAGCCCCAGCATTTT,CASSGQGSNQPQHF
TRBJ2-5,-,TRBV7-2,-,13,TGTGCCAGCAGTCGATGGGGGGTGGAGACCCAGTACTTC,CASSRWGVETQYF
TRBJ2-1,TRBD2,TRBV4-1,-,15,TGCGCCAGCAGCCAAGGGACTAGCGGGGGGGGTGAGCAGTTCTTC,CASSQGTSGGGEQFF
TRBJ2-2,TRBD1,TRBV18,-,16,TGTGCCAGCTCACCACCGGGACAGTTGCGCACCGGGGAGCTGTTTTTT,CASSPPGQLRTGELFF
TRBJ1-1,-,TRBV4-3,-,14,TGCGCCAGCAGCGAGCGGGACCCCGGCACTGAAGCTTTCTTT,CASSERDPGTEAFF
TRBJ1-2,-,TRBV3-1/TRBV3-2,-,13,TGTGCCAGCAGCCAAGTTTCCGGGACAATCTACACCTTC,CASSQVSGTIYTF
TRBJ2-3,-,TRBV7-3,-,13,TGTGCCAGCAGCTTAACTGAGGCTAGTAGTCAGTATTTT,CASSLTEASSQYF
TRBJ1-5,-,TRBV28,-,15,TGTGCCAGCATTGGGTCGGGGGGCGCGGGTCAGCCCCAGCATTTT,CASIGSGGAGQPQHF
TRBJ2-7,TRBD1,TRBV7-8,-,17,TGTGCCAGCAGCTTAGTGGACGTGGGACAGGGGTACAACGAGCAGTACTTC,CASSLVDVGQGYNEQYF